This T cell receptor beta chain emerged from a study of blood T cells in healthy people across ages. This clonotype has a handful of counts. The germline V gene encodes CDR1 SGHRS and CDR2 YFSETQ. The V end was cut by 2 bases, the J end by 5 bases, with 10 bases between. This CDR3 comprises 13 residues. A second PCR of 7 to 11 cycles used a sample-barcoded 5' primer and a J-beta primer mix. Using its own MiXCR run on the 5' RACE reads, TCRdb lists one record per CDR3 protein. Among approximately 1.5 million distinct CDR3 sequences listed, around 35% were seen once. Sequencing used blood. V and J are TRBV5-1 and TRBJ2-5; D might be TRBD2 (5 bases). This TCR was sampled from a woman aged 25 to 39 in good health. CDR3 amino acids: CASSFTRVETQYF. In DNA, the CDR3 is TGCGCCAGCAGCTTCACTAGAGTCGAGACCCAGTACTTC.